This entry is about one TCR beta chain. Its antigen is still unknown. Qualities for individual bases were not recorded, and no much larger clone is one base off. V loses 3 bases of germline sequence and J loses 0 bases, and the interval between the two ends is 9 bases. CDR3 length: 15 amino acids, cysteine to phenylalanine. The DNA shown is the 45-base CDR3, in frame from base 1. CDR1 MNHEY and CDR2 SMNVEV were looked up in the germline V gene (reference sequence). The instrument given in TCRdb is Illumina HiSeq 1500. TCRdb ran its own pipeline on the public reads, namely fastp trimming at Q25 and MiXCR clone calling, and kept in-frame beta chains. Records with the same CDR3 protein are collapsed into one entry carrying the most frequent genes and DNA. Present in this sample are 700,000 to 950,000 distinct CDR3 sequences, approximately 32% of which were seen just once. The ten most abundant clones make up 9.5% to 15% of the sample.

This specimen's treatment or condition label, interpreted: in vitro stimulation with specific CMV peptide epitopes to enrich CMV-specific T cells. The data belong to a study of T cell repertoires in cytomegalovirus infection (dated by TCRdb to between 2018 and 2021). Regarding the study in general: Alongside well-studied HLA-B-restricted epitopes, the peptide stimulations were aimed at recently identified HLA-C-restricted CMV epitopes, whose presentation resists viral immunomodulation. Because public TCR beta signatures pointed to carriage of CMV infection together with the matching HLA type, the HLA type of each donor mattered for the analysis.

The study at large found these results: The ex vivo response was dominated by HLA-C-restricted CMV-specific TCR beta clonotypes, which also provided the single most frequent clonotype in two of eight donors. In both this cohort and an independent cohort of several hundred donors, the cumulative frequency of public TCR beta family members distinguished carriers of CMV infection plus the relevant HLA type.

The TCR was taken from a human donor in good health (CMV status not recorded). Some clones in this sample may be carry-over from other donors' samples. Sequencing used cultured CD8+ T cells from PBMCs, obtained from culture after CMV antigen stimulation. This chain joins TRBV27 to TRBJ2-1; the D gene is unclear. The CDR3 has the sequence CASSFTQSSYNEQFF. The DNA is as follows: TGTGCCAGCAGTTTTACTCAGAGCTCCTACAATGAGCAGTTCTTC.